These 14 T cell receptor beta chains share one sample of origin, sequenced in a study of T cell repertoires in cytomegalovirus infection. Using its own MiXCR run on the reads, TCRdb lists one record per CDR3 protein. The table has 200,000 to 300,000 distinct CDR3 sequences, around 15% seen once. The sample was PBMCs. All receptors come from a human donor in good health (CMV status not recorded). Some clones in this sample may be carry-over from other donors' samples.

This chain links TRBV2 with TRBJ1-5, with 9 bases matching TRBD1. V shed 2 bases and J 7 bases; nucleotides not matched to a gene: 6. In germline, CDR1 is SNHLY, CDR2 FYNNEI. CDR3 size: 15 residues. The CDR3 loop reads CASSEQGQGGQPQHF. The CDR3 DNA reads TGTGCCAGCAGTGAACAGGGACAGGGTGGCCAGCCCCAGCATTTT.

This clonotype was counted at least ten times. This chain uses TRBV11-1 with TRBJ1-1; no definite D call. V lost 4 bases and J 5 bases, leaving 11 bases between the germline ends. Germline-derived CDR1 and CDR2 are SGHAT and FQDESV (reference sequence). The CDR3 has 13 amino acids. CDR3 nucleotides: TGTGCCAGCAGCTCATCGGGTGGGACTGAAGCTTTCTTT. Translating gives CASSSSGGTEAFF.

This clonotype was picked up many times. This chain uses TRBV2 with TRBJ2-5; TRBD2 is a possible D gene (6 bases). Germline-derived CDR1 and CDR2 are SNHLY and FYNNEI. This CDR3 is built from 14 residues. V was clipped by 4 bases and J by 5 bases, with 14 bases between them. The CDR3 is CASSGGTSAETQYF. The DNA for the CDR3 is TGTGCCAGCAGTGGCGGGACTTCCGCCGAGACCCAGTACTTC.

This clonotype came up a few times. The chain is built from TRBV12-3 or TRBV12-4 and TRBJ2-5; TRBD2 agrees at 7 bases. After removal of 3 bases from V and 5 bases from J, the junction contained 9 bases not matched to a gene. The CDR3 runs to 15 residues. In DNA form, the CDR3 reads TGTGCCAGCAGTTTGGGCGGGAGTTCAGCTGAGACCCAGTACTTC. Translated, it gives CASSLGGSSAETQYF.

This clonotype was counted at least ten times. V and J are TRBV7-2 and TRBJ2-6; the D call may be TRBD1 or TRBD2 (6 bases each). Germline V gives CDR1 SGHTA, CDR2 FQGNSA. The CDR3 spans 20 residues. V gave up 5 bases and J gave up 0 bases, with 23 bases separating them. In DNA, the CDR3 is TGTGCCAGCAGCACCCGCACCCCAAGTGGAGGGGGCTCTGGGGCCAACGTCCTGACTTTC. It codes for CASSTRTPSGGGSGANVLTF.

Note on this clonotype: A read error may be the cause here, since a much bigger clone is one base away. CDR3 sequence (DNA): TGCAGCGGAGGAGGGAACACTGAAGCTTTCTTT. Its protein product is CSGGGNTEAFF. The gene calls are TRBV29-1 and TRBJ1-1; D is uncertain. CDR3 length: 11 amino acids. Germline V CDR1 and CDR2: SQVTM, ANQGSEA. V was shortened by 7 bases and J by 1 base, with 7 bases between the two germline ends.

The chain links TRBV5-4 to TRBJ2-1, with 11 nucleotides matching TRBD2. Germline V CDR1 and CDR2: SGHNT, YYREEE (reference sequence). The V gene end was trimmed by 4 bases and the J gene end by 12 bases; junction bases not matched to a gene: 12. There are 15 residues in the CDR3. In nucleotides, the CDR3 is TGTGCCAGCAGCCAAACTAGCGGGGGTCTAAGCGTGCAGTTCTTC. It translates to CASSQTSGGLSVQFF.

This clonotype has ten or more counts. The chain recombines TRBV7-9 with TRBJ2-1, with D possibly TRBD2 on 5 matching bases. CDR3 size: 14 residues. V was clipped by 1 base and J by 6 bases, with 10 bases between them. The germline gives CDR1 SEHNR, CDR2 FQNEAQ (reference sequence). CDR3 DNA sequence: TGTGCCAGCAGCTTAGGCCTAGCTCTCAATGAGCAGTTCTTC. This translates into CASSLGLALNEQFF. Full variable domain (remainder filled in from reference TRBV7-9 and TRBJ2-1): DTGVSQNPRHKITKRGQNVTFRCDPISEHNRLYWYRQTLGQGPEFLTYFQNEAQLEKSRLLSDRFSAERPKGSFSTLEIQRTEQGDSAMYLCASSLGLALNEQFFGPGTRLTVL.

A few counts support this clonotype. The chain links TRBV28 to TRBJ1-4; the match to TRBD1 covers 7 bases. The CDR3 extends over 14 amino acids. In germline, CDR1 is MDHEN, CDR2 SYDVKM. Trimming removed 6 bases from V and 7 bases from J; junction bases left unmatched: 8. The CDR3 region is CASSTGTDGEKLFF. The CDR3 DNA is TGTGCCAGCAGCACCGGGACAGACGGTGAAAAACTGTTTTTT. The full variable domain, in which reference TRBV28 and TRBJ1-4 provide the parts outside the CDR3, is DVKVTQSSRYLVKRTGEKVFLECVQDMDHENMFWYRQDPGLGLRLIYFSYDVKMKEKGDIPEGYSVSREKKERFSLILESASTNQTSMYLCASSTGTDGEKLFFGSGTQLSVL.

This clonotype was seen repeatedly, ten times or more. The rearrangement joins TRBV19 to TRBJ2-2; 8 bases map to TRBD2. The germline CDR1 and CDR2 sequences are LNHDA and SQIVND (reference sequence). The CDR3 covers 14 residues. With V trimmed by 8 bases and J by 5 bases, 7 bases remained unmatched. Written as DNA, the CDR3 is TGTGCCAGTTGTGTAACGGGAGGGACCGGGGAGCTGTTTTTT. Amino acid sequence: CASCVTGGTGELFF.

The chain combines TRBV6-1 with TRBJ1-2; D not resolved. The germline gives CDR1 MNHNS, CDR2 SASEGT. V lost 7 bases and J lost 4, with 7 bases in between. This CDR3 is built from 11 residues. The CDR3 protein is CASTRIYGYTF. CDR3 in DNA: TGTGCCAGCACACGGATCTATGGCTACACCTTC.

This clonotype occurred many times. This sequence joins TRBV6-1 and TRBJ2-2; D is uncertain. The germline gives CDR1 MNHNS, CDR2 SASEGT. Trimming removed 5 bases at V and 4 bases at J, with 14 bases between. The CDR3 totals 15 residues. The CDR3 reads CASSSPRRSTGELFF. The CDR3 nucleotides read TGTGCCAGCAGTTCCCCCCGCAGGAGCACCGGGGAGCTGTTTTTT.

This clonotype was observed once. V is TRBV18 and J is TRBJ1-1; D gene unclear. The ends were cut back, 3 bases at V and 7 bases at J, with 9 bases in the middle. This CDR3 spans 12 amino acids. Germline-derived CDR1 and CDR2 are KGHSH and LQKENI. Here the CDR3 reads CASSPTAFEAFF. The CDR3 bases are TGTGCCAGCTCACCTACAGCGTTTGAAGCTTTCTTT.

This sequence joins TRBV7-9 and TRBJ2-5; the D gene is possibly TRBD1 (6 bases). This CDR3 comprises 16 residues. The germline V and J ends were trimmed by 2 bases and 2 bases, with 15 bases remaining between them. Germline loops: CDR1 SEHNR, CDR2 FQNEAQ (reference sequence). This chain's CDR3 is CASSLLPEGGQETQYF. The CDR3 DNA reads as TGTGCCAGCAGCTTACTCCCTGAAGGGGGACAAGAGACCCAGTACTTC.